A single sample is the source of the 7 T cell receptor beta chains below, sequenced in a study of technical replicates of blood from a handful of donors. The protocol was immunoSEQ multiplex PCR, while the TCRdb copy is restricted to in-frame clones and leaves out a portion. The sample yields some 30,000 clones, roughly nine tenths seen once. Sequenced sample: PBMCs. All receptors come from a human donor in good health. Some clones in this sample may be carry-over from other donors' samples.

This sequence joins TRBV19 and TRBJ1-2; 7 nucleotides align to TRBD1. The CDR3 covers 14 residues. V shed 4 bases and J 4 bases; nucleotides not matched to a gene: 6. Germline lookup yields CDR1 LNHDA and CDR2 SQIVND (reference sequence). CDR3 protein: CASSTDRAPYGYTF. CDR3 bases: TGTGCCAGTAGTACCGACAGGGCTCCCTATGGCTACACCTTC.

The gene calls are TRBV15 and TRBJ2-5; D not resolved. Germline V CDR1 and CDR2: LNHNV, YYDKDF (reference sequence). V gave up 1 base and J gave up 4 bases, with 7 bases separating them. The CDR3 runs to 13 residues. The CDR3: CATSRATLETQYF. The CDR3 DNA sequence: TGTGCCACCAGCAGAGCTACCCTAGAGACCCAGTACTTC.

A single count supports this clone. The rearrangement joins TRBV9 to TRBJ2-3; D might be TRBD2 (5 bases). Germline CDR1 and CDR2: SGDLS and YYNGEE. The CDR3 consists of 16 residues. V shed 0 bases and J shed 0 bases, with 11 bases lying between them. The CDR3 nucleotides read TGTGCCAGCAGCGTAGGCCAGCGGAGAAGCACAGATACGCAGTATTTT. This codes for CASSVGQRRSTDTQYF.

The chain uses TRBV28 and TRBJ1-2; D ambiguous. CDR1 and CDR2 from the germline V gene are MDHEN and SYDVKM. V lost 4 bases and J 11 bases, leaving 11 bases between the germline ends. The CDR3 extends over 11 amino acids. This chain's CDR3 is CASSSLRGYTF. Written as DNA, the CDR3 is TGTGCCAGCAGTTCGTTACGGGGTTACACCTTC.

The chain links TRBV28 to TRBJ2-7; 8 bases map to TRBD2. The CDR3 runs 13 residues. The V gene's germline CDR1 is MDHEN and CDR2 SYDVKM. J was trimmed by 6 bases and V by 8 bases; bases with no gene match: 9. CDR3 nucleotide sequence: TGTGCCAGCGTAGGACTAGCCGTTCCCGAGCAGTACTTC. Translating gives CASVGLAVPEQYF.

The CDR3 here is CASSFFGGTEAFF. The CDR3 nucleotides are TGCGCCAGCAGCTTCTTCGGGGGTACTGAAGCTTTCTTT. This chain links TRBV5-1 with TRBJ1-1, with D possibly TRBD1 on 5 matching bases. In germline, CDR1 is SGHRS, CDR2 YFSETQ. The CDR3 runs 13 residues. V lost 2 bases and J lost 5, with 10 bases in between.

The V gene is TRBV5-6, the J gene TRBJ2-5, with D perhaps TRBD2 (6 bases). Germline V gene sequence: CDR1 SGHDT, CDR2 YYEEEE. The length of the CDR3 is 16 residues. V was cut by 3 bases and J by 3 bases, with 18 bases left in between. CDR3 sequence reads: CASSSRGSGYKETQYF. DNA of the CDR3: TGTGCCAGCAGCTCCCGAGGTAGCGGATATAAAGAGACCCAGTACTTC.